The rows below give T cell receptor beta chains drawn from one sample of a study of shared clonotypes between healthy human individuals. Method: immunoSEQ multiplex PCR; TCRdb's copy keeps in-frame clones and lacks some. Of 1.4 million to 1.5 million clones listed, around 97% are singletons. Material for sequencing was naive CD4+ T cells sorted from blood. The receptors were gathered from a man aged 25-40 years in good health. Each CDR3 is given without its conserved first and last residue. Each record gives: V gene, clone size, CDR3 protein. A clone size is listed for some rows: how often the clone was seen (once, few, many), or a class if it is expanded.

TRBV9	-	ASSVESHEQY
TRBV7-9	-	ASTGDTGELF
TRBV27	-	ASSHRFQETQY
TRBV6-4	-	ASSDLHPGGRQY
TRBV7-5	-	ASSSGLPADEQF
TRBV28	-	ASSLEAEVEETQY
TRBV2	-	ASTREAGANVLT
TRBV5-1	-	ASSSLNPAYEQY
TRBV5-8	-	ASSFFYGANVLT
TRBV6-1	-	ASSVDRIHTDTQY
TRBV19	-	ASSLLAGNPSTDTQY
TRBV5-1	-	ASSAGQGGNYGYT
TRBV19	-	ASSQPGTPNEQF
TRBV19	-	ASDPGDTEAF
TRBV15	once	ATSREIQMVQPQH
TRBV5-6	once	ASSFWQREEQF
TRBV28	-	ASSDSEGGY
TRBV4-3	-	ASSQGSYNEQF
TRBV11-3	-	ASSLVARNIQY
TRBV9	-	ASSVGTSGRSLSYNEQF
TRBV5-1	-	ASKQGLERTEAF
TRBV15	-	ATSRDLWEGVGTDTQY
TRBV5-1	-	ASSLDGGVTGELF
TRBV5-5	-	ASSLGPGDYNEQF
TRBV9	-	ASSELAGVISDTQY
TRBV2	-	ATQQGADTEAF
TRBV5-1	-	ASSPISGVNEQF
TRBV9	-	ASSFTTRTVEGLAGSEQF
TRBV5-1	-	ASSLGRVVTNEKLF
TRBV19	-	ASMGLAGDSSYNEQF
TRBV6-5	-	ASGRVHTGELF
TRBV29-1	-	SALTATNEQF
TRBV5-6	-	ASNLWSGGDTQY
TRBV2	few	ASSEGNNYGYT
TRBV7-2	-	ASSWGQHPYNEQF
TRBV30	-	AWSAGGYEQY
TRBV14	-	ASSLRVPGELF
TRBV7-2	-	ASSLAPKETQY
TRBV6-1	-	ASSRGQAFTGELF
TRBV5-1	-	ASSLWGETTPAIPYNEQF
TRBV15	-	ATSRVPLQETQY
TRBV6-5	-	ASRTSGSSGGEQY
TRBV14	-	ASSSRPGLAEKSSAYNEQF
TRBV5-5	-	ASSLAQPPGEQY
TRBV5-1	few	ASSLGGYEQY
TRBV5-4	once	ASSLEGGLASETQY
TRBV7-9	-	ASSPRALQGSGANVLT
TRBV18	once	ASSPLSGSTTDTQY
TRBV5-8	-	ASSGGLAPTDTQY
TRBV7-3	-	ASSPRDSYNEQF
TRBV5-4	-	ASSPGVVRYNEQF
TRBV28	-	ASTKREGRGEQF
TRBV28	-	ASSSRRPGQTQY
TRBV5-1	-	ASSPPPNTEAF
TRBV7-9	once	ASSFGSSTDTQY